This T cell receptor beta chain is from a study of control samples from healthy donors and cancer patients. The CDR3 spans 12 residues. Per the germline V gene, CDR1 is LGHDT and CDR2 is YNNKEL (reference sequence). Libraries were prepared by immunoSEQ multiplex PCR; TCRdb keeps only in-frame clonotypes and omits some of them. The sample yields roughly 80,000 clones, roughly 86% seen once. A note on this clone: At one of its ends the junction is not consistent with the germline gene, which may arise from a read error.

The sample was blood. The clonotype comes from a man aged 50 to 60 in good health. V and J are TRBV3-1 (or the pseudogene TRBV3-2) and TRBJ2-1; weak D call: TRBD2 (7 bases). CDR3 coding DNA: TGTGCCAGCAGCCTCAGGGAGGGGGGCGAGGTCTTC. This gives the protein CASSLREGGEVF.